The next 18 T cell receptor beta chains were all read from a single sample in a study of CD8 T cells in Susac syndrome. Reverse transcription used roughly 0.45 to 1 ug RNA and random hexamers. MiXCR, run by TCRdb on the immunoSEQ multiplex PCR reads, gives a single entry per CDR3 protein. The sample has 150,000 or so distinct CDR3 sequences; roughly 95% are singletons. Sequencing was carried out using CD8+ T cells from PBMCs. The receptor set was obtained from a human donor with multiple sclerosis.

The chain couples TRBV20-1 to TRBJ2-7; D is ambiguous. The germline gives CDR1 DFQATT, CDR2 SNEGSKA (reference sequence). Between the trimmed V and J ends, which lost 2 bases and 0 bases, there was a span of 14 bases. This CDR3 has 15 amino acids. CDR3: CSARKGDTSSYEQYF. The CDR3 DNA follows: TGCAGTGCTAGAAAGGGTGACACCTCCTCCTACGAGCAGTACTTC.

This rearrangement joins TRBV11-3 to TRBJ2-3; 8 nucleotides agree with TRBD2. The CDR3 contains 15 residues. Germline values: CDR1 SGHNT, CDR2 YENEEA. V shed 5 bases and J 0 bases; nucleotides not matched to a gene: 4. The CDR3 region has the DNA TGTGCCAGCAGCCCGGGAGGGACTAGCACAGATACGCAGTATTTT. It translates to CASSPGGTSTDTQYF.

The chain combines TRBV6-6 with TRBJ2-1; perhaps D is TRBD1 or TRBD2 (7 bases each). Per germline, CDR1 MNHNY and CDR2 SVGAGI (reference sequence). The CDR3 is 14 residues long. Trimming removed 6 bases from V and 4 bases from J, with 13 bases in between. DNA for the CDR3: TGTGCCAGCAGCCAGGGGGGGGTGTACAATGAGCAGTTCTTC. As protein: CASSQGGVYNEQFF.

The J gene is TRBJ2-7, the V gene TRBV20-1; possible D gene TRBD2, 5 bases. Germline V gene data show CDR1 as DFQATT and CDR2 as SNEGSKA (reference sequence). There are 12 residues in the CDR3. The ends were cut back, 5 bases at V and 3 bases at J, with 11 bases in the middle. CDR3 sequence: CSAQGLFYEQYF. In DNA, the CDR3 is TGCAGTGCTCAAGGACTCTTCTACGAGCAGTACTTC.

The rearrangement uses TRBV29-1 and TRBJ2-1, with no clear D. V was trimmed by 3 bases and J by 13 bases, leaving 10 bases between them. Germline assignment: CDR1 SQVTM and CDR2 ANQGSEA. The CDR3 runs 10 residues. This CDR3 is CSVDWGSQFF. CDR3 DNA: TGCAGCGTTGATTGGGGTTCCCAGTTCTTC.

This sequence joins TRBV14 and TRBJ2-7, with D possibly matching TRBD1 (5 bases). This CDR3 region has 15 residues. CDR1 and CDR2 (germline): SGHDN, FVKESK. The V gene lost 0 bases and the J gene lost 3 bases, with 12 bases spanning the gap. The CDR3, as DNA: TGTGCCAGCAGCCAAGAAGGACATGAGAACTACGAGCAGTACTTC. Amino acids: CASSQEGHENYEQYF.

The V call is TRBV5-4, the J call TRBJ2-1; D is unclear. The germline CDR1 and CDR2 sequences are SGHNT and YYREEE (reference sequence). The CDR3 is 12 residues long. Trimming took 4 bases from V and 4 from J, leaving 6 bases between them. The CDR3 is CASSDAYNEQFF. The CDR3 nucleotides read TGTGCCAGCAGCGATGCTTACAATGAGCAGTTCTTC.

The genes are TRBV7-9 and TRBJ2-1; 10 nucleotides align to TRBD1. CDR1 and CDR2 from the germline V gene are SEHNR and FQNEAQ (reference sequence). V shed 3 bases, J shed 7 bases, and the junction held 6 bases outside the gene matches. The CDR3 spans 15 residues. The CDR3 DNA sequence: TGTGCCAGCAGCTTCGGACAGGGGGTAGGGAATGAGCAGTTCTTC. Its translation is CASSFGQGVGNEQFF.

V usage is TRBV19 and J usage is TRBJ1-2, with D possibly being TRBD1 (5 bases). The CDR3 contains 15 residues. CDR1 is LNHDA and CDR2 is SQIVND in the germline V gene (reference sequence). The ends were cut back, 6 bases at V and 4 bases at J, with 18 bases in the middle. This chain's CDR3 is CASSPVGGSSYGYTF. The CDR3 DNA sequence: TGTGCCAGTAGCCCCGTGGGGGGATCAAGCTATGGCTACACCTTC.

The chain combines TRBV13 with TRBJ1-1, with D perhaps TRBD1 (5 bases). Per germline, CDR1 PRHDT and CDR2 FYEKMQ (reference sequence). Trimming took off 5 bases at V and 0 bases at J, with 16 bases between the two ends. The CDR3 runs to 16 residues. The CDR3 loop reads CASSPRPGRMNTEAFF. The CDR3 DNA reads TGTGCCAGCAGCCCCAGACCGGGACGGATGAACACTGAAGCTTTCTTT.

This chain connects TRBV15 to TRBJ2-1; 8 bases fit TRBD2. The V gene end was trimmed by 0 bases and the J gene end by 3 bases; junction bases not matched to a gene: 16. The germline CDR1 and CDR2 sequences are LNHNV and YYDKDF (reference sequence). CDR3 length: 20 amino acids. The DNA for the CDR3 is TGTGCCACCAGCAGAGATCATTACAGGGCCCGGACTAGCCTCTACAATGAGCAGTTCTTC. This sequence encodes CATSRDHYRARTSLYNEQFF.

This chain joins TRBV6-5 and TRBJ2-2, with D possibly being TRBD1 (5 bases). The V end lost 9 bases, the J end lost 6 bases, and 14 bases lay between the germline ends. This CDR3 is built from 13 residues. Per germline, CDR1 MNHEY and CDR2 SVGAGI. CDR3 in amino acids: CASREVRAGELFF. The CDR3 DNA sequence: TGTGCCAGTCGAGAAGTCAGGGCCGGGGAGCTGTTTTTT.

This chain links TRBV7-9 with TRBJ2-1; 12 nucleotides line up with TRBD2. CDR1 and CDR2 (germline): SEHNR, FQNEAQ (reference sequence). V was pared by 3 bases and J by 8 bases, with 5 bases of the junction left unmatched. The CDR3 totals 15 residues. In DNA, the CDR3 is TGTGCCAGCAGCTTTCCTAGCGGGGGGGCCCATGAGCAGTTCTTC. Translation gives CASSFPSGGAHEQFF.

The table lists this clonotype with a count of one. V gene TRBV7-2 combines with J gene TRBJ2-1, with unresolved D. This CDR3 is built from 14 residues. The V gene's germline CDR1 is SGHTA and CDR2 FQGNSA. V was shortened by 5 bases and J by 0 bases, with 8 bases between the two germline ends. The DNA for the CDR3 is TGTGCCAGCAGCGTCATATTCTCCTACAATGAGCAGTTCTTC. It is translated as CASSVIFSYNEQFF.

This clonotype was detected once. This sequence joins TRBV30 and TRBJ1-2; D ambiguous. The CDR3 length is 13 residues. Between the trimmed V and J ends, which lost 4 bases and 2 bases, there was a span of 11 bases. Germline-derived CDR1 and CDR2 are GTSNPN and SVGIG (reference sequence). The CDR3 here is CAWTALGNYGYTF. DNA for the CDR3: TGTGCCTGGACGGCTTTGGGGAACTATGGCTACACCTTC. The full variable domain, rest sourced from reference TRBV30 and TRBJ1-2, is SQTIHQWPATLVQPVGSPLSLECTVEGTSNPNLYWYRQAAGRGLQLLFYSVGIGQISSEVPQNLSASRPQDRQFILSSKKLLLSDSGFYLCAWTALGNYGYTFGSGTRLTVV.

This chain joins TRBV29-1 and TRBJ2-1; D uncertain. CDR1 is SQVTM, CDR2 ANQGSEA, per germline. V lost 5 bases, J lost 5 bases, and 4 bases lay in between. This CDR3 contains 10 residues. The CDR3 spells CSVSHNEQFF. The CDR3, as DNA: TGCAGCGTTTCTCACAATGAGCAGTTCTTC.

This chain joins TRBV29-1 and TRBJ2-1; D gene uncertain. Per germline, CDR1 SQVTM and CDR2 ANQGSEA. There are 11 residues in the CDR3. V lost 7 bases and J lost 8, with 12 bases in between. This chain's CDR3 is CSAGRKDEQFF. The DNA for the CDR3 is TGCAGCGCTGGACGCAAGGATGAGCAGTTCTTC.

A single count supports this clonotype. The chain carries TRBV7-6 and TRBJ1-1; weak D call: TRBD1 (5 bases). V was clipped by 6 bases and J by 1 base, with 12 bases between them. Germline V CDR1 and CDR2: SGHVS, FNYEAQ. The CDR3 has 14 amino acids. The CDR3 DNA is TGTGCCAGCAGTATACAGGATAGGAACACTGAAGCTTTCTTT. Protein product: CASSIQDRNTEAFF.